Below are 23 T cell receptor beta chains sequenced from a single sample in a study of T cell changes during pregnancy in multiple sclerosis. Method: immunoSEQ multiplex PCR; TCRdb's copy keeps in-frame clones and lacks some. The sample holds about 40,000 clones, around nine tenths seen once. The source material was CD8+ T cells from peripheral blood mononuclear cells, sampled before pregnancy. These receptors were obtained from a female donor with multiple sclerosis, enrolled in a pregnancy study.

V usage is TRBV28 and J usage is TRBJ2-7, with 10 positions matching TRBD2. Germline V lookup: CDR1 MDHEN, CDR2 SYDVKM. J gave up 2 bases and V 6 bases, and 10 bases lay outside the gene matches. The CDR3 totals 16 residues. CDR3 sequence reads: CASSFRGTSETYEQYF. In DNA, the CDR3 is TGTGCCAGCAGCTTCCGTGGGACTAGCGAAACCTACGAGCAGTACTTC.

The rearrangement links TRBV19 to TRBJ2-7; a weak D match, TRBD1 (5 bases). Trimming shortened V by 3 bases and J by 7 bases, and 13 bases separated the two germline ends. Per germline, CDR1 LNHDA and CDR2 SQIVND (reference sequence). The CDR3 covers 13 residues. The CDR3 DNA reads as TGTGCCAGTAGTATTGTGTCCAAGGGGGAGCAGTACTTC. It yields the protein CASSIVSKGEQYF. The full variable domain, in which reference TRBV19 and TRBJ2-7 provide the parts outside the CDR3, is DGGITQSPKYLFRKEGQNVTLSCEQNLNHDAMYWYRQDPGQGLRLIYYSQIVNDFQKGDIAEGYSVSREKKESFPLTVTSAQKNPTAFYLCASSIVSKGEQYFGPGTRLTVT.

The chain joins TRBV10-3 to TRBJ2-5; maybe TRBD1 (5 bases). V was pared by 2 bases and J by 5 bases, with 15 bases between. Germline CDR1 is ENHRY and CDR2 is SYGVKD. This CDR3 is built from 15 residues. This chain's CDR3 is CAISEDVGARETQYF. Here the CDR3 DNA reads TGTGCCATCAGTGAGGATGTAGGGGCTCGGGAGACCCAGTACTTC.

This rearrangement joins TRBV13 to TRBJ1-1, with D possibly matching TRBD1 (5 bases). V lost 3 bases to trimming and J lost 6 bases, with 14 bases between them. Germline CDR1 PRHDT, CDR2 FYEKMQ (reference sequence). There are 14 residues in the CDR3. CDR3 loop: CASSFRGQGSEAFF. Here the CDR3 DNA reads TGTGCCAGCAGCTTCAGAGGTCAGGGTTCTGAAGCTTTCTTT.

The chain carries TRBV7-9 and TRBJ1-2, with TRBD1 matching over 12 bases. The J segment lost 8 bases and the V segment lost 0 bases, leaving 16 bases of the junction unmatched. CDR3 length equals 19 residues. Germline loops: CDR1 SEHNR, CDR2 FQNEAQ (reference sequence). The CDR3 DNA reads TGTGCCAGCAGCTTAGCCGGGCGGGACAGGGGGCCTGAAGGTGGCGGCTACACCTTC. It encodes CASSLAGRDRGPEGGGYTF.

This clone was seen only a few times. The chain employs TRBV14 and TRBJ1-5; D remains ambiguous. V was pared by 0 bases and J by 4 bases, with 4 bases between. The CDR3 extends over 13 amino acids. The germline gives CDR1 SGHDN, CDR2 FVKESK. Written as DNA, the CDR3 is TGTGCCAGCAGCCAAGAGAGTAATCAGCCCCAGCATTTT. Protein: CASSQESNQPQHF. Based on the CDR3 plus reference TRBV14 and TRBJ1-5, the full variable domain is EAGVTQFPSHSVIEKGQTVTLRCDPISGHDNLYWYRRVMGKEIKFLLHFVKESKQDESGMPNNRFLAERTGGTYSTLKVQPAELEDSGVYFCASSQESNQPQHFGDGTRLSIL.

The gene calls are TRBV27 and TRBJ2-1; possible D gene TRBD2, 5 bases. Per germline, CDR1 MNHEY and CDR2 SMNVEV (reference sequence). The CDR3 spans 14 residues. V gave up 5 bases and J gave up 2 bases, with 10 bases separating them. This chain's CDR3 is CASSKPGTYNEQFF. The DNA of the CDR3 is TGTGCCAGCAGTAAGCCCGGGACCTACAATGAGCAGTTCTTC.

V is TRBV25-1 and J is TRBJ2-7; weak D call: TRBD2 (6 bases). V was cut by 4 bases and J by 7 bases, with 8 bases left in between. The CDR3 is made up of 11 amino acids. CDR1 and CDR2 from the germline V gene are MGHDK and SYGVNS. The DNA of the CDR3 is TGTGCCAGCAGTGTGGGGAGGGAGCAGTACTTC. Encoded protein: CASSVGREQYF.

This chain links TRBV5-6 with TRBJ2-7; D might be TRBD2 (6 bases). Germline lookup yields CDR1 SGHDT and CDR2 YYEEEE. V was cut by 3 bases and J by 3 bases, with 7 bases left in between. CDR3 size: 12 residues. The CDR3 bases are TGTGCCAGCAGCTGGGGGGACTACGAGCAGTACTTC. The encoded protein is CASSWGDYEQYF.

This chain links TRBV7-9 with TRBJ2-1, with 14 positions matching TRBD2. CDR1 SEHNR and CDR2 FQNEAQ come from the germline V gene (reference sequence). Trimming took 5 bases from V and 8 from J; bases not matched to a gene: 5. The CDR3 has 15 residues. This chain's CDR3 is CASSAGLAGVDEQFF. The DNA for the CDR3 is TGTGCCAGCAGCGCGGGACTAGCGGGAGTTGATGAGCAGTTCTTC.

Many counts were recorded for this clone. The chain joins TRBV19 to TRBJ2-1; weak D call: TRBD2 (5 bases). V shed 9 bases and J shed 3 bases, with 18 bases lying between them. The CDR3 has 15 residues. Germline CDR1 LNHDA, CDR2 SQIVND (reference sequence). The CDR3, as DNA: TGTGCCAGCGCCCACGTAGGGAGCGACTACAATGAGCAGTTCTTC. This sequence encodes CASAHVGSDYNEQFF.

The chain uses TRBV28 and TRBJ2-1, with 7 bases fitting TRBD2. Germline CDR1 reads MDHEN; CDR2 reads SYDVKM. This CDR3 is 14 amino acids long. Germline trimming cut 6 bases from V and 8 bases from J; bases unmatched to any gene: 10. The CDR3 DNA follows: TGTGCCAGCAGCCCGATCGGACTAGAACATGAGCAGTTCTTC. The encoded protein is CASSPIGLEHEQFF.

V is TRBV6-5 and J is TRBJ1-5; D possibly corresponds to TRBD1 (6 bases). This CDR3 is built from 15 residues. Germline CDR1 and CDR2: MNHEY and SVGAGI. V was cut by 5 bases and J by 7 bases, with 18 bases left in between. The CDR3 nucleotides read TGTGCCAGCAGTCGGGACACAACACCGAACCAGCCCCAGCATTTT. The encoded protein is CASSRDTTPNQPQHF.

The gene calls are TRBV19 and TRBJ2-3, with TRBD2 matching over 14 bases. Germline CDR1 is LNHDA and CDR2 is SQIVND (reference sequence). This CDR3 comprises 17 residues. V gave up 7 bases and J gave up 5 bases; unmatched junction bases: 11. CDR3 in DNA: TGTGCCAGTACAGACGGGACTAGCGGGAGCGGTGGAGATACGCAGTATTTT. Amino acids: CASTDGTSGSGGDTQYF.

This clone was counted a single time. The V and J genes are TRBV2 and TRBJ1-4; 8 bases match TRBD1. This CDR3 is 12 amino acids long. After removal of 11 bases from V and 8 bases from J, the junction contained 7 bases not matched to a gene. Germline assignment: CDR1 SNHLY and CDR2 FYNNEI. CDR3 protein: CAGGQGKEKLFF. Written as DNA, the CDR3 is TGTGCCGGAGGACAGGGCAAGGAAAAACTGTTTTTT.

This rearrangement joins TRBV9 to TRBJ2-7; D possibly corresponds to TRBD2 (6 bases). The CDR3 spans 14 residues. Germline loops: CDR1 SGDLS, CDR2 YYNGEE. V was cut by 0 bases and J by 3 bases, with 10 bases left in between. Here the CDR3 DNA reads TGTGCCAGCAGCGTAGCCCCGGGAGTCTACGAGCAGTACTTC. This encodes CASSVAPGVYEQYF.

The DNA for the CDR3 is TGTGCCAGCAGTTCGGGGGAGGTCTATGGCTACACCTTC. Its translation: CASSSGEVYGYTF. This chain joins TRBV6-5 and TRBJ1-2; D might be TRBD1 (5 bases). Per germline, CDR1 MNHEY and CDR2 SVGAGI. This CDR3 spans 13 amino acids. The V end lost 4 bases, the J end lost 4 bases, and 10 bases lay between the germline ends.

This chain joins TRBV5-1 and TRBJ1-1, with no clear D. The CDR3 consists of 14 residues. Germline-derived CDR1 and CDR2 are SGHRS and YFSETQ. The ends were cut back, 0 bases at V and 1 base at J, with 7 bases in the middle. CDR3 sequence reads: CASSLGRRNTEAFF. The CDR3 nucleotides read TGCGCCAGCAGCTTGGGGAGGCGGAACACTGAAGCTTTCTTT.

This CDR3 is CASSQVRGSSYEQYF. CDR3 in DNA: TGCGCCAGCAGCCAAGTGAGGGGGAGCTCCTACGAGCAGTACTTC. The genes are TRBV4-1 and TRBJ2-7; maybe TRBD1 (6 bases). The CDR3 has 15 amino acids. Trimming stripped 1 base from V and 0 bases from J, with 10 bases between. Per germline, CDR1 MGHRA and CDR2 YSYEKL.

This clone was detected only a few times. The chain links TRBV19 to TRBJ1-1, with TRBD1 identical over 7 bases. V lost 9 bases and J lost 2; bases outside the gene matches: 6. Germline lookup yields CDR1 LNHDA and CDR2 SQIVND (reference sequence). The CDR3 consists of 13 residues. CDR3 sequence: CASQTGLNTEAFF. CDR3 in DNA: TGTGCCAGCCAGACAGGGCTTAACACTGAAGCTTTCTTT.

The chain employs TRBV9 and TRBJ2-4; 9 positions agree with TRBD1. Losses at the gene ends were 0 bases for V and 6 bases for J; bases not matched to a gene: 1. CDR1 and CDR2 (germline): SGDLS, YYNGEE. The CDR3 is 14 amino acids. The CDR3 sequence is CASSVGGQGNIQYF. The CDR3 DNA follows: TGTGCCAGCAGCGTAGGGGGACAGGGAAACATTCAGTACTTC.

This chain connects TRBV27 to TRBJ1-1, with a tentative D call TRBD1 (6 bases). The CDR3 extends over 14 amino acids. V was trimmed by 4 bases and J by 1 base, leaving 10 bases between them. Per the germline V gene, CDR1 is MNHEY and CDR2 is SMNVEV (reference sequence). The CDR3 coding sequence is TGTGCCAGCAGTTCCCAGGACAGGAACACTGAAGCTTTCTTT. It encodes CASSSQDRNTEAFF.

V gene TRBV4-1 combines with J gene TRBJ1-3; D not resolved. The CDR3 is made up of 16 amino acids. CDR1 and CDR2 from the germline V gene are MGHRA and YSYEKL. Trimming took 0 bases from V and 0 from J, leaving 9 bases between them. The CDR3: CASSQDTDSSGNTIYF. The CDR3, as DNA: TGCGCCAGCAGCCAAGATACGGACTCCTCTGGAAACACCATATATTTT.